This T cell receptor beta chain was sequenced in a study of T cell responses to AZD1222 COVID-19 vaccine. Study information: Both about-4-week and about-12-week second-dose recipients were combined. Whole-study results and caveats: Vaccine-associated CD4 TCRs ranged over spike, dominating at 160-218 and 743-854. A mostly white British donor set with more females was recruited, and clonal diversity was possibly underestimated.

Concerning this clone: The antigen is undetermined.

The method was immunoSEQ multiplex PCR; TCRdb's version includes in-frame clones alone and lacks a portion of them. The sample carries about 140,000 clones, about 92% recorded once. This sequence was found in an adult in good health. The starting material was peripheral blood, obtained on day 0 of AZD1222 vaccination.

The CDR3 spells CASSLVTPYEQYF. The CDR3 region has the DNA TGTGCCAGCAGCTTAGTCACACCCTACGAGCAGTACTTC. The chain combines TRBV13 with TRBJ2-7; no reliable D call. The CDR3 has 13 residues. Germline CDR1 PRHDT, CDR2 FYEKMQ (reference sequence). V was pared by 1 base and J by 2 bases, with 6 bases between.